This T cell receptor (beta chain) was identified during a study of T cell repertoires in cytomegalovirus infection. The CDR3 is made up of 15 amino acids. V lost 5 bases and J 7 bases, leaving 17 bases between the germline ends. Per germline, CDR1 LNHNV and CDR2 YYDKDF (reference sequence). TCRdb re-called the reads through MiXCR, storing one row per CDR3 protein. Of around 740,000 distinct CDR3 sequences listed, about a third are singletons. Sequences were obtained from PBMCs. The clonotype was recovered from a human donor in good health (CMV status not recorded). Some clones in this sample may be carry-over from other donors' samples. The chain is built from TRBV15 and TRBJ2-2, with D possibly being TRBD2 (6 bases). CDR3 residues: CATSLRLGVGGELFF. The CDR3, as DNA: TGTGCCACCAGCTTAAGACTAGGAGTCGGCGGGGAGCTGTTTTTT. Full variable domain (remainder filled in from reference TRBV15 and TRBJ2-2): DAMVIQNPRYQVTQFGKPVTLSCSQTLNHNVMYWYQQKSSQAPKLLFHYYDKDFNNEADTPDNFQSRRPNTSFCFLDIRSPGLGDTAMYLCATSLRLGVGGELFFGEGSRLTVL.